The 17 T cell receptor beta chains below were found in one sample sequenced in a study of Ad26.COV2.S vaccination and SARS-CoV-2 variants. Specified treatment: about 20 received Ad26.COV2.S at low or high dose, single or two shots; about 5 received placebo; per-sample allocation not given. Samples analyzed were those drawn on day 63 after the first vaccine or placebo injection. Measured with immunoSEQ multiplex PCR; TCRdb has only the in-frame clones, and not every one. The repertoire has approximately 480,000 clones, around nine tenths of them found once; the top ten carry 9.5% to 15%. Sequencing used peripheral blood, obtained in a trial of Ad26.COV2.S vaccine versus placebo. These receptors originate from a person between 18 and 65 years old who received the Ad26.COV2.S COVID-19 vaccine or a placebo.

The chain employs TRBV6-1 and TRBJ1-4, with D uncertain. CDR3 length: 17 residues. Germline V gives CDR1 MNHNS, CDR2 SASEGT. The V end was cut by 2 bases, the J end by 5 bases, with 18 bases between. In DNA, the CDR3 is TGTGCCAGCAGTGAAACGAGAGCAGGACTCGGGAATGAAAAACTGTTTTTT. Encoded protein: CASSETRAGLGNEKLFF.

This clone was observed a handful of times. The chain couples TRBV28 to TRBJ2-7; no definite D call. The CDR3 spans 14 residues. Germline CDR1 and CDR2: MDHEN and SYDVKM. V lost 10 bases to trimming and J lost 1 base, with 17 bases between them. The CDR3 is CATGLEAESYEQYF. The CDR3 coding sequence is TGTGCCACCGGTCTGGAAGCAGAATCCTACGAGCAGTACTTC.

The chain has TRBV4-3 and TRBJ2-4; D is unresolved. This CDR3 region has 14 residues. The V end lost 1 base, the J end lost 1 base, and 5 bases lay between the germline ends. Germline CDR1 LGHNA, CDR2 YSLEER. The CDR3 here is CASSQGAAKNIQYF. As DNA, the CDR3 is TGCGCCAGCAGCCAAGGGGCGGCCAAAAACATTCAGTACTTC.

V and J are TRBV28 and TRBJ2-7; 10 bases agree with TRBD2. The V gene's germline CDR1 is MDHEN and CDR2 SYDVKM. The V segment lost 5 bases and the J segment 5 bases; nucleotides outside the gene matches: 6. This CDR3 has 14 amino acids. DNA of the CDR3: TGTGCCAGCAGTCTAGCGGGGGAGTCTGACGAGCAGTACTTC. This codes for CASSLAGESDEQYF.

The chain recombines TRBV2 with TRBJ2-1, with a tentative D call TRBD2 (6 bases). The CDR3 length is 15 residues. Germline-derived CDR1 and CDR2 are SNHLY and FYNNEI. Between the trimmed V and J ends, which lost 8 bases and 8 bases, there was a span of 22 bases. As DNA, the CDR3 is TGTGCCAGCGCTCGACGGGACTTGGGTCACGATGAGCAGTTCTTC. Its protein is CASARRDLGHDEQFF.

This clone has only one observation. The chain links TRBV7-9 to TRBJ2-2; D call uncertain. The ends were cut back, 6 bases at V and 2 bases at J, with 10 bases in the middle. Per germline, CDR1 SEHNR and CDR2 FQNEAQ (reference sequence). The CDR3 is 14 amino acids. DNA of the CDR3: TGTGCCAGCAGTCCTTCGGCCAACACCGGGGAGCTGTTTTTT. Translated: CASSPSANTGELFF.

Notes on this clone: The same CDR3 also results from other DNA sequences found in this sample. The chain is built from TRBV27 and TRBJ2-2, with D perhaps TRBD2 (6 bases). The CDR3 contains 12 residues. V lost 6 bases, J lost 5 bases, and 7 bases lay in between. In germline, CDR1 is MNHEY, CDR2 SMNVEV (reference sequence). The CDR3 spells CASRSGTGELFF. CDR3 coding DNA: TGTGCCAGCAGAAGCGGGACCGGGGAGCTGTTTTTT.

V gene TRBV10-2 combines with J gene TRBJ2-7, with D perhaps TRBD2 (6 bases). Trimming pared 6 bases from V and 9 bases from J, leaving 18 bases between. Germline assignment: CDR1 WSHSY and CDR2 SAAADI. This CDR3 contains 13 residues. CDR3 sequence: CASREGSAPAQYF. DNA for the CDR3: TGCGCCAGCAGGGAGGGTTCGGCCCCCGCGCAGTACTTC.

V is TRBV14 and J is TRBJ2-5; 7 nucleotides line up with TRBD1. CDR1 and CDR2 from the germline V gene are SGHDN and FVKESK. There are 15 residues in the CDR3. The V gene end was trimmed by 3 bases and the J gene end by 5 bases; junction bases not matched to a gene: 9. CDR3 sequence: CASSHRATGRETQYF. The CDR3 DNA reads TGTGCCAGCAGCCACCGGGCGACAGGGCGGGAGACCCAGTACTTC.

The chain joins TRBV27 to TRBJ2-7; D gene unclear. This CDR3 region has 14 residues. CDR1 and CDR2 from the germline V gene are MNHEY and SMNVEV (reference sequence). Trimming removed 3 bases at V and 1 base at J, with 10 bases between. The CDR3 sequence: CASSFIFGSYEQYF. The CDR3 DNA is TGTGCCAGCAGTTTCATTTTCGGGTCCTACGAGCAGTACTTC.

The chain recombines TRBV13 with TRBJ2-7; D not certain. Germline V gene data show CDR1 as PRHDT and CDR2 as FYEKMQ (reference sequence). The V gene lost 9 bases and the J gene lost 7 bases, with 22 bases spanning the gap. This CDR3 is 14 amino acids long. CDR3 region: CARNISRPTGEQYF. CDR3 DNA sequence: TGTGCCAGAAATATATCCCGGCCCACCGGGGAGCAGTACTTC.

V is TRBV7-9 and J is TRBJ2-3; TRBD2 agrees at 8 bases. This CDR3 comprises 14 residues. Per germline, CDR1 SEHNR and CDR2 FQNEAQ (reference sequence). V shed 10 bases, J shed 1 base, and the junction held 7 bases outside the gene matches. CDR3 bases: TGTGCCACCAGATCGACTAGCGGCACAGATACGCAGTATTTT. Amino acids: CATRSTSGTDTQYF.

J is TRBJ2-7 and V is TRBV10-3, with 7 bases lining up with TRBD2. The ends lost 6 bases at V and 1 base at J; junction bases unmatched: 9. The CDR3 consists of 15 residues. From germline, CDR1 is ENHRY and CDR2 SYGVKD. In nucleotides, the CDR3 is TGTGCCATCAGCCTGGGGACTACCCCATCCTACGAGCAGTACTTC. Protein: CAISLGTTPSYEQYF.

The chain has TRBV5-1 and TRBJ1-1, with no clear D. CDR1 is SGHRS, CDR2 YFSETQ, per germline. This CDR3 region has 13 residues. Trimming shortened V by 4 bases and J by 0 bases, and 7 bases separated the two germline ends. The CDR3 DNA reads as TGCGCCAGCAGCACGAATCTGAACACTGAAGCTTTCTTT. Protein: CASSTNLNTEAFF. Combining the CDR3 with reference TRBV5-1 and TRBJ1-1 gives the whole variable domain KAGVTQTPRYLIKTRGQQVTLSCSPISGHRSVSWYQQTPGQGLQFLFEYFSETQRNKGNFPGRFSGRQFSNSRSEMNVSTLELGDSALYLCASSTNLNTEAFFGQGTRLTVV.

The J gene is TRBJ2-7, the V gene TRBV28; the match to TRBD2 covers 7 bases. Germline loops: CDR1 MDHEN, CDR2 SYDVKM. V lost 3 bases, J lost 2 bases, and 7 bases stayed unmatched. The CDR3 is 15 amino acids. The CDR3, as DNA: TGTGCCAGCAGTTTCGGGGGGAGCCCTCCCTACGAGCAGTACTTC. It specifies CASSFGGSPPYEQYF.

Here the CDR3 DNA reads TGTGCCAGCAGTCCTATAGCGGGAGCCGGGGAGCTGTTTTTT. This translates into CASSPIAGAGELFF. V and J are TRBV6-6 and TRBJ2-2; 9 positions match TRBD2. CDR1 and CDR2 from the germline V gene are MNHNY and SVGAGI (reference sequence). V was clipped by 5 bases and J by 6 bases; unmatched bases: 4. This CDR3 region has 14 residues.

The rearrangement joins TRBV9 to TRBJ2-2; perhaps TRBD2 as D (6 bases). Germline V gene sequence: CDR1 SGDLS, CDR2 YYNGEE. The CDR3 contains 15 residues. V lost 0 bases and J lost 2, with 8 bases in between. CDR3 amino acids: CASSVGLGNTGELFF. The CDR3 nucleotides are TGTGCCAGCAGCGTAGGACTAGGCAACACCGGGGAGCTGTTTTTT.